This T cell receptor (beta chain) was captured in a study of Graves' ophthalmopathy and Graves' hyperthyroidism (dated by TCRdb to 2017 to 2018). Broadly, across the study: A patient counted as having stable hyperthyroidism if there was no progression to ophthalmopathy within 18 months of follow-up. The study used TCR beta repertoire signatures to distinguish Graves' ophthalmopathy from Graves' hyperthyroidism and to predict progression to ophthalmopathy. In total, over 130 blood samples were TCR-sequenced: some 43 ophthalmopathy, some 75 hyperthyroidism and some 17 hyperthyroidism-to-ophthalmopathy patients. To explore V-J signatures distinguishing ophthalmopathy from hyperthyroidism, a discovery set of around 97 patients (43 ophthalmopathy, roughly 56 stable hyperthyroidism) was enrolled. An independent validation cohort was composed of 18 hyperthyroidism patients and 17 patients who later progressed from hyperthyroidism to ophthalmopathy. T-cell repertoires of thyroid tissue and blood were compared in six or seven hyperthyroidism patients. Following sampling, methimazole starting at 30 mg daily was administered to hyperthyroidism patients, and high-dose intravenous methylprednisolone was administered to ophthalmopathy patients.

With regard to this clonotype: Its cognate antigen has yet to be identified. The input lacks base qualities; no much larger clone sits a single base away.

Germline trimming amounts to 4 bases on V and 6 bases on J, with 5 as the count of junction bases outside the gene matches. The CDR3 runs 12 residues from the cysteine to the phenylalanine. This entry keeps only the CDR3 DNA: 36 bases, framed from base 1. CDR1 and CDR2, per the germline V gene (reference sequence), are DFQATT and SNEGSKA. For repertoire sequencing, the TCR beta CDR3 regions were amplified from RNA transcripts. A first-round RT-PCR used HTBI primers with the Qiagen OneStep RT-PCR kit, followed by a second-round multiplex PCR, size selection and purification. Sequencing of the libraries was carried out on an Illumina HiSeq2000 in paired-end mode with 100 bp reads. In the original analysis: SOAPnuke was used for read processing, and reads with adapters, uncalled bases, a mean Phred below 15, or no exact constant-primer or identifier match were discarded. COPE v1.2.5 was used to merge high-quality paired reads. Unique nucleotide sequences were defined as clonotypes and aligned to IMGT TRB V, D and J references using MiTCR v1.1. The analysis was limited to V-J combinations with a frequency above 0.0001, which together covered more than 99% of repertoires. For each V-J combination, a TCR clonal expansion and chaos score was defined as the ratio of F50 clonal expansion to chaos observed in the TCRdist matrix. Features were reduced by Welch's t-statistics and random forest to around 14 V-J combinations, which fed a naive Bayes classifier. The similarity between thyroid and blood repertoires was quantified using the Morisita-Horn index. TCRdb redid the processing of the public reads, applying fastp at Q25 and MiXCR, and retained in-frame beta chains. Each entry merges the rows of one CDR3 protein and shows their most common DNA and genes. These V and J calls are TCRdb output, not the study's own analysis. The sample table shows over a million distinct CDR3 sequences, and about two fifths are seen once. The top ten constitute more than 9.5% of the sample.

General findings and caveats noted by the study authors: In validation, the model predicted ophthalmopathy progression with about 70% sensitivity and around 72% specificity; about a dozen predicted patients were CT-confirmed with GO in a median of roughly 6.8 months. Most of the expanded thyroid clonotypes with a frequency above 0.001 were also detected in blood, and it was suggested that the thyroid immune response may be reflected by blood repertoires. Sample size was not statistically predetermined, and group allocation was not concealed from the investigators. Ophthalmopathy was separated from stable hyperthyroidism by the 13-signature model with just under 90% sensitivity and roughly 82% specificity in cross-validation and with 80%/75% in the test set.

The hyperthyroidism patients were 18 to 65 years old and newly diagnosed, with a disease duration of less than 2 months. Patients with other autoimmune diseases, uncontrolled infections, pregnancy or lactation were excluded. Diagnosis relied on clinical symptoms, serum thyroxine, TRAb, thyroid ultrasound and orbital computed tomography. Total RNA was extracted with Trizol reagent and quality-checked on an Agilent 2100 Bioanalyzer. The chain is encoded by TRBV20-1 joined to TRBJ1-2; TRBD1 agrees with 7 junctional bases. This receptor was obtained from an adult man with Graves' hyperthyroidism. The sequencing sample was made of peripheral blood or thyroid tissue (not recorded which). The sequenced DNA: TGCAGTGCTACCGTCGACAGGGATGGCTACACCTTC. It translates as CSATVDRDGYTF.